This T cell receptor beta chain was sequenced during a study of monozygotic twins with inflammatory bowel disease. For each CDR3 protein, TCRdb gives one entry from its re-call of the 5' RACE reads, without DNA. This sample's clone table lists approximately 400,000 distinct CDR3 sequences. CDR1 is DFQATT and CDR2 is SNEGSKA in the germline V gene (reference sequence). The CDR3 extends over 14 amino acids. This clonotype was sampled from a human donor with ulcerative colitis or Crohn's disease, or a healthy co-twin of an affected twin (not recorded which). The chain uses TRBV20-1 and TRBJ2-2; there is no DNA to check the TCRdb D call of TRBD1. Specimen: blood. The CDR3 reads CSARRGQGTGELFF.